These T cell receptor beta chains were read from a single sample in a study of post-analysis software for immune sequencing data. TCRdb reprocessed the PCR reads with MiXCR, giving one entry per CDR3 protein. The data show 750,000 to 950,000 distinct CDR3 sequences, around 42% seen once. Material for sequencing was blood. These receptors were taken from a girl aged 10 to 17 with multiple sclerosis. The conserved cysteine and the conserved F or W are not part of the CDR3 here.

V	CDR3
TRBV20-1	SARVVGEQF
TRBV6-9	ASSRTARWRPNTEAF
TRBV7-9	ASSFRGRTTDTQY
TRBV7-3	ASSLTSRRNEQF
TRBV5-1	ASSLTSNRATEAF
TRBV7-6	ASSPRLAERGDTQY
TRBV7-2	ASSQTRQSDEQF
TRBV6-1	ASSEGPGRSYEQY
TRBV27	ASSTLVANEKLF
TRBV3-1	ASSQDILGVGKTQY
TRBV23-1	ASSQPTGSYEQY
TRBV25-1	ASRIKLDSRPYNEQF
TRBV25-1	ASSEPKSGAYSPLH
TRBV29-1	SDRDGQETQY
TRBV9	ASSTLGQGIYEQY
TRBV2	ASFAPRGNGRGGNEQF
TRBV6-1	ASSELGTRGTTDTQY
TRBV28	ASTRASTGELF
TRBV29-1	SVVEGGNQPQH
TRBV25-1	ASSPGGGRRGSSIGEQY
TRBV12-3/TRBV12-4	ASNLAGRVEQF
TRBV10-3	AISESAGRHYGYT
TRBV29-1	SVEVRGSSYEQY
TRBV28	ASTSSSGLAVYEQY
TRBV12-5	ASALGSLTGELF
TRBV7-2	ASSFGLDSSYEQY
TRBV30	AWSVTSGSLDEQF
TRBV7-9	ASSSTGMHEQY
TRBV20-1	SARPDPGFSYEQY
TRBV7-9	ASSETSGIIGEQF
TRBV19	ASSIDLGGHLSDEQF
TRBV12-3/TRBV12-4	ASSPPREIYEQY
TRBV7-9	ASSRPPRESEQF
TRBV11-2	ASSPTQGNTEAF
TRBV4-2	ASSQDSGSFSNEQF
TRBV6-1	ASNRGQLPPQETQY
TRBV4-1	ASSQGQGFDSPLH
TRBV7-2	ASSLSSAVETQY
TRBV20-1	SARVTHNEQF
TRBV7-2	TSSLHRDRVTDTQY
TRBV6-1	ASSEAGRNSPLH
TRBV29-1	SVEVLAGYTEAF
TRBV19	ASSREGQDNEQF
TRBV29-1	SVGRQNTEAF
TRBV20-1	SARTPGQIYEQY
TRBV10-3	ATQGVLREQY
TRBV6-5	ASRARGWNEKLF
TRBV5-1	ASRTGKGYQETQY
TRBV12-3/TRBV12-4	ASSLQRTYYNYGYT
TRBV3-1	ASSQIGEETQY
TRBV29-1	SVETGGLVYEQF
TRBV28	ASSPYLNYGYT
TRBV7-2	ASSPRDSISPYGYT
TRBV7-2	ASSSPGLVLAKNIQY
TRBV6-5	ASSRTGGKDTQY
TRBV27	ASSLYFNLPGHYGYT
TRBV20-1	SVRGRFVKLTDTQY